Shown below are 22 T cell receptor beta chains from a single sample sequenced in a study of shared clonotypes between healthy human individuals. Naive CD8 cells were CD45RO-negative, positively selected for CCR7, excluding terminally differentiated effector memory CD45RA+ cells. Sequenced by immunoSEQ multiplex PCR; TCRdb stores in-frame clones only, minus some. This table has some 2.1 million clones, about 95% appearing once. The sample consisted of naive CD8+ T cells sorted from blood. The receptors were sampled from a young man in good health.

This clone was observed a single time. The chain is built from TRBV11-2 and TRBJ1-1; D gene ambiguous. V was clipped by 1 base and J by 11 bases, with 14 bases between them. The CDR3 is 13 amino acids. Per germline, CDR1 SGHAT and CDR2 FQNNGV. The CDR3 region has the DNA TGTGCCAGCAGCTTAGGATCCGGGATGTTGGCTTTCTTT. This codes for CASSLGSGMLAFF.

This clone has only one observation. Other nucleotide sequences from this sample produce the same CDR3. The chain uses TRBV5-1 and TRBJ2-7, with no clear D. The V gene lost 4 bases and the J gene lost 1 base, with 9 bases spanning the gap. CDR1 is SGHRS and CDR2 is YFSETQ in the germline V gene. This CDR3 has 13 amino acids. The CDR3 DNA reads as TGCGCCAGCAGCCCTGCCCCTTCCTACGAGCAGTACTTC. This codes for CASSPAPSYEQYF.

Comments on this clone: At the DNA level, this CDR3 is encoded by other sequences in the same sample as well. This chain connects TRBV7-9 to TRBJ1-6, with D possibly being TRBD1 (5 bases). There are 14 residues in the CDR3. Looked up from germline, CDR1 is SEHNR and CDR2 is FQNEAQ (reference sequence). Trimming shortened V by 5 bases and J by 8 bases, and 13 bases separated the two germline ends. CDR3 nucleotide sequence: TGTGCCAGCAGCCCCCGGCAGGGTGATTCACCCCTCCACTTT. This encodes CASSPRQGDSPLHF.

The chain carries TRBV12-5 and TRBJ1-1, with no clear D. The V and J ends lost 8 bases and 1 base respectively, with 20 bases between them. Germline CDR1 and CDR2: LGHNT and FRNRAP. This CDR3 comprises 16 residues. This CDR3 reads CASRPPPRPSNTEAFF. The CDR3 nucleotides read TGTGCTAGTAGACCCCCACCCAGGCCCTCGAACACTGAAGCTTTCTTT.

About this clone: Within the sample, other DNA sequences also encode this same CDR3. V is TRBV10-2 and J is TRBJ2-7; D unresolved. CDR3 size: 11 residues. V lost 2 bases and J lost 4, with 3 bases in between. Germline CDR1 and CDR2: WSHSY and SAAADI. This CDR3 reads CASSETYEQYF. The CDR3 nucleotides read TGCGCCAGCAGTGAGACGTACGAGCAGTACTTC.

The V and J genes are TRBV4-3 and TRBJ1-1; D uncertain. The germline V gene has CDR1 LGHNA and CDR2 YSLEER. The CDR3 has 14 amino acids. With 1 base removed from V and 5 bases from J, the gap between germline ends came to 11 bases. CDR3 amino acids: CASSQVIGRTEAFF. CDR3 nucleotide sequence: TGCGCCAGCAGCCAAGTAATAGGGAGGACTGAAGCTTTCTTT.

The chain is built from TRBV7-9 and TRBJ1-1; D unclear. Germline V lookup: CDR1 SEHNR, CDR2 FQNEAQ (reference sequence). V lost 3 bases to trimming and J lost 1 base, with 9 bases between them. The CDR3 runs 14 residues. The CDR3 is CASSFSDKNTEAFF. The DNA for the CDR3 is TGTGCCAGCAGCTTTTCCGACAAGAACACTGAAGCTTTCTTT. Drawing the rest from reference TRBV7-9 and TRBJ1-1, the complete variable domain is DTGVSQNPRHKITKRGQNVTFRCDPISEHNRLYWYRQTLGQGPEFLTYFQNEAQLEKSRLLSDRFSAERPKGSFSTLEIQRTEQGDSAMYLCASSFSDKNTEAFFGQGTRLTVV.

The chain uses TRBV27 and TRBJ2-2, with a weak D call TRBD1 (6 bases). V lost 6 bases and J 5 bases, leaving 16 bases between the germline ends. Germline-derived CDR1 and CDR2 are MNHEY and SMNVEV (reference sequence). This CDR3 contains 15 residues. The CDR3 sequence is CASRLGTPGTGELFF. The CDR3 DNA sequence: TGTGCCAGCAGACTAGGGACACCCGGGACCGGGGAGCTGTTTTTT.

The chain couples TRBV7-3 to TRBJ2-5; 8 bases are shared with TRBD1. Trimming took 5 bases from V and 4 from J; bases not matched to a gene: 9. Per the germline V gene, CDR1 is SGHTA and CDR2 is FQGTGA. The CDR3 sequence is 15 residues long. The CDR3 nucleotides read TGTGCCAGCAGCCCAGGACAGGGCTGGGTAGAGACCCAGTACTTC. The encoded protein is CASSPGQGWVETQYF.

This chain links TRBV2 with TRBJ2-6, with D uncertain. Trimming removed 7 bases from V and 3 bases from J, with 16 bases in between. Germline V gene lookup returns CDR1 SNHLY and CDR2 FYNNEI. The CDR3 has 16 amino acids. In DNA, the CDR3 is TGTGCCAGCATTTCCTCCGTCGTTGGTGGGGCCAACGTCCTGACTTTC. This codes for CASISSVVGGANVLTF.

The chain links TRBV19 to TRBJ1-1, with unresolved D. The CDR3 is 17 amino acids. The V gene's germline CDR1 is LNHDA and CDR2 SQIVND (reference sequence). Trimming removed 5 bases at V and 10 bases at J, with 29 bases between. CDR3: CASSYSTANLADTRAFF. CDR3 nucleotides: TGTGCCAGTAGTTACTCCACAGCAAATCTAGCCGATACTCGAGCTTTCTTT. Variable domain in full (rest from reference TRBV19 and TRBJ1-1): DGGITQSPKYLFRKEGQNVTLSCEQNLNHDAMYWYRQDPGQGLRLIYYSQIVNDFQKGDIAEGYSVSREKKESFPLTVTSAQKNPTAFYLCASSYSTANLADTRAFFGQGTRLTVV.

The rearrangement links TRBV4-3 to TRBJ2-2; the D gene is possibly TRBD2 (5 bases). The CDR3 length is 14 residues. Between the trimmed V and J ends, which lost 0 bases and 11 bases, there was a span of 13 bases. Looked up from germline, CDR1 is LGHNA and CDR2 is YSLEER. Here the CDR3 reads CASSQDSTSLELFF. The CDR3 coding sequence is TGCGCCAGCAGCCAAGATTCAACTAGTTTAGAGCTGTTTTTT.

This rearrangement joins TRBV28 to TRBJ1-1; D gene unclear. V was clipped by 3 bases and J by 3 bases, with 17 bases between them. The CDR3 is 16 amino acids. CDR1 is MDHEN and CDR2 is SYDVKM in the germline V gene. CDR3 sequence: CASSFRGSGRHTEAFF. DNA for the CDR3: TGTGCCAGCAGTTTTCGGGGATCGGGAAGACACACTGAAGCTTTCTTT. Using reference TRBV28 and TRBJ1-1 for the parts outside the CDR3, the full variable domain is DVKVTQSSRYLVKRTGEKVFLECVQDMDHENMFWYRQDPGLGLRLIYFSYDVKMKEKGDIPEGYSVSREKKERFSLILESASTNQTSMYLCASSFRGSGRHTEAFFGQGTRLTVV.

The chain employs TRBV7-5 and TRBJ1-1. TRBV7-5 is annotated as a pseudogene. This CDR3 has 14 residues. The CDR3 here is CARSLLRWDTEAFF. In nucleotides, the CDR3 is TGTGCCAGAAGCTTATTAAGGTGGGACACTGAAGCTTTCTTT.

This chain joins TRBV9 and TRBJ1-4; D ambiguous. The CDR3 consists of 15 residues. The germline V and J ends were trimmed by 0 bases and 7 bases, with 13 bases remaining between them. Looked up from germline, CDR1 is SGDLS and CDR2 is YYNGEE. DNA of the CDR3: TGTGCCAGCAGCGTAGCTCTAGGGATGGGTGAAAAACTGTTTTTT. Its translation: CASSVALGMGEKLFF.

The chain employs TRBV4-2 and TRBJ1-2, with TRBD1 as a possible D gene (6 bases). With 0 bases removed from V and 6 bases from J, the gap between germline ends came to 11 bases. Germline V gives CDR1 LGHNA, CDR2 YNFKEQ. There are 14 residues in the CDR3. The CDR3 DNA reads as TGTGCCAGCAGCCAAGACGAGGGGGTAAATGGCTACACCTTC. Its translation: CASSQDEGVNGYTF.

This sequence joins TRBV30 and TRBJ2-5, with D possibly called TRBD1 or TRBD2 (5 bases each). V was pared by 5 bases and J by 2 bases, with 9 bases between. Germline V lookup: CDR1 GTSNPN, CDR2 SVGIG (reference sequence). This CDR3 spans 12 amino acids. The CDR3 here is CAWEGSQETQYF. In DNA, the CDR3 is TGTGCCTGGGAGGGGTCGCAAGAGACCCAGTACTTC. The variable domain in full, with the rest retrieved from reference TRBV30 and TRBJ2-5, is SQTIHQWPATLVQPVGSPLSLECTVEGTSNPNLYWYRQAAGRGLQLLFYSVGIGQISSEVPQNLSASRPQDRQFILSSKKLLLSDSGFYLCAWEGSQETQYFGPGTRLLVL.

The chain employs TRBV6-5 and TRBJ2-1; TRBD2 matches at 12 bases. Trimming cost V 2 bases and J 7 bases; bases outside gene matches: 6. The CDR3 contains 16 residues. Germline V CDR1 and CDR2: MNHEY, SVGAGI. CDR3 DNA sequence: TGTGCCAGCAGTTACGGGGGACTAGCGGGTTGGAATGAGCAGTTCTTC. Amino acid sequence: CASSYGGLAGWNEQFF.

The rearrangement uses TRBV2 and TRBJ1-4, with 7 bases matching TRBD1. This CDR3 is built from 15 residues. The V and J ends lost 4 bases and 10 bases, in that order; junction bases with no gene match: 12. Germline V CDR1 and CDR2: SNHLY, FYNNEI. CDR3 coding DNA: TGTGCCAGCAGTGGAGTTACAGGGGATGGCGGAAAACTGTTTTTT. Its protein product is CASSGVTGDGGKLFF. Full variable domain (rest looked up from reference TRBV2 and TRBJ1-4): EPEVTQTPSHQVTQMGQEVILRCVPISNHLYFYWYRQILGQKVEFLVSFYNNEISEKSEIFDDQFSVERPDGSNFTLKIRSTKLEDSAMYFCASSGVTGDGGKLFFGSGTQLSVL.

As for this clone: Other DNA sequences from this sample encode an identical CDR3 as well. The chain links TRBV13 to TRBJ2-7, with 9 bases aligning to TRBD1. The V gene's germline CDR1 is PRHDT and CDR2 FYEKMQ (reference sequence). The CDR3 length is 14 residues. J gave up 4 bases and V 5 bases, and 6 bases lay outside the gene matches. The CDR3 reads CASSLGQGEYEQYF. CDR3 DNA: TGTGCCAGCAGCCTGGGACAGGGCGAATACGAGCAGTACTTC.

The genes are TRBV19 and TRBJ2-7; D might be TRBD1 or TRBD2, each matching 5 bases. Deletions cut 5 bases from V and 2 bases from J, with 13 bases between. Germline values: CDR1 LNHDA, CDR2 SQIVND (reference sequence). The CDR3 consists of 14 residues. For the CDR3, the DNA is TGTGCCAGTAGTGTCCGGGACCGTACCTACGAGCAGTACTTC. It translates to CASSVRDRTYEQYF.

The rearrangement joins TRBV27 to TRBJ1-5, with no clear D. V was shortened by 8 bases and J by 0 bases, with 5 bases between the two germline ends. The CDR3 has 12 residues. Germline V CDR1 and CDR2: MNHEY, SMNVEV (reference sequence). CDR3 nucleotide sequence: TGTGCCAGCGGATTTAGCAATCAGCCCCAGCATTTT. As protein: CASGFSNQPQHF.